Each of the 11 T cell receptor beta chains below was sequenced from the same sample in a study of blood T cell repertoires in COVID-19. Generated by immunoSEQ multiplex PCR, the TCRdb table keeps only in-frame clones and is missing some. The sample records fewer than 85,000 clones, about 85% being singletons. Source material: peripheral blood. All receptors come from an elderly man with acute or convalescent COVID-19.

This clone was seen more than once but under ten times. The chain combines TRBV6-6 with TRBJ1-3, with D possibly TRBD1 on 6 matching bases. Germline values: CDR1 MNHNY, CDR2 SVGAGI (reference sequence). V was trimmed by 5 bases and J by 0 bases, leaving 17 bases between them. The CDR3 totals 17 residues. The CDR3 protein is CASSLEGVSSSGNTIYF. The DNA for the CDR3 is TGTGCCAGCAGTCTCGAGGGGGTTTCTAGCTCTGGAAACACCATATATTTT.

This clone turned up a few times. This chain joins TRBV7-2 and TRBJ1-1; D perhaps matches TRBD1 (5 bases). V lost 3 bases to trimming and J lost 5 bases, with 19 bases between them. The CDR3 contains 16 residues. Per germline, CDR1 SGHTA and CDR2 FQGNSA. CDR3 in amino acids: CASSFSLGGRKTEAFF. The CDR3 nucleotides are TGTGCCAGCAGCTTCTCCCTCGGGGGTCGGAAGACTGAAGCTTTCTTT.

V gene TRBV4-2 combines with J gene TRBJ2-5; D uncertain. This CDR3 region has 14 residues. V was trimmed by 1 base and J by 1 base, leaving 7 bases between them. Germline CDR1 LGHNA, CDR2 YNFKEQ. CDR3 amino acids: CASSQGATQETQYF. CDR3 bases: TGTGCCAGCAGCCAAGGAGCGACCCAAGAGACCCAGTACTTC.

This clone has more than one count but fewer than ten. The chain employs TRBV5-1 and TRBJ1-4; D is ambiguous. The CDR3 covers 12 residues. Germline V CDR1 and CDR2: SGHRS, YFSETQ. Trimming removed 0 bases from V and 12 bases from J, with 9 bases in between. DNA for the CDR3: TGCGCCAGCAGCTTGGTGGGCGAAGAACTGTTTTTT. It encodes CASSLVGEELFF.

The rearrangement joins TRBV18 to TRBJ2-2, with 8 bases that match TRBD1. The CDR3 runs 15 residues. Germline CDR1 reads KGHSH; CDR2 reads LQKENI. The junction had 3 bases not matched to a gene; V was cut back by 0 bases and J by 6 bases. The CDR3 nucleotides read TGTGCCAGCTCACCACCGTTGACAGGGGCCGGGGAGCTGTTTTTT. Amino acid sequence: CASSPPLTGAGELFF.

In DNA, the CDR3 is TGTGCCAGCAGCTCCACAGGGTGGCGAGAGACCCAGTACTTC. This translates into CASSSTGWRETQYF. V and J are TRBV7-9 and TRBJ2-5; possibly TRBD1 for D (6 bases). Germline values: CDR1 SEHNR, CDR2 FQNEAQ (reference sequence). V shed 4 bases and J shed 4 bases, with 13 bases lying between them. This CDR3 region has 14 residues.

The rearrangement links TRBV5-1 to TRBJ2-3, with TRBD1 matching 9 bases. Germline CDR1 and CDR2: SGHRS and YFSETQ. The CDR3 loop spans 17 amino acids. V lost 0 bases to trimming and J lost 2 bases; unmatched junction nucleotides: 7. The CDR3 DNA reads as TGCGCCAGCAGCTTGGCACAGGGGGCGCCGGTCACAGATACGCAGTATTTT. It codes for CASSLAQGAPVTDTQYF.

The rearrangement uses TRBV18 and TRBJ2-3, with D perhaps TRBD1 (6 bases). Germline lookup yields CDR1 KGHSH and CDR2 LQKENI. Trimming removed 3 bases from V and 2 bases from J, with 15 bases in between. CDR3 length equals 16 residues. The CDR3 here is CASSPSSRGTTDTQYF. The CDR3 bases are TGTGCCAGCTCACCTAGCTCAAGGGGGACCACAGATACGCAGTATTTT.

V and J are TRBV9 and TRBJ2-1, with a tentative D call TRBD2 (7 bases). Germline CDR1 SGDLS, CDR2 YYNGEE. The CDR3 has 15 amino acids. Trimming removed 8 bases at V and 6 bases at J, with 21 bases between. The DNA for the CDR3 is TGTGCCAGTCTTATTTGGGGGGGGCATGGCAATGAGCAGTTCTTC. Amino acids: CASLIWGGHGNEQFF.

This clone was seen just once. The V call is TRBV28, the J call TRBJ2-1; D ambiguous. Trimming cost V 4 bases and J 12 bases, with 16 bases left between them. CDR3 length equals 13 residues. Germline assignment: CDR1 MDHEN and CDR2 SYDVKM. The DNA of the CDR3 is TGTGCCAGCAGTTCACCCGAGAGTATCGTGCAGTTCTTC. Its protein product is CASSSPESIVQFF.

In its sample, this clone was seen a few times. V usage is TRBV19 and J usage is TRBJ1-1, with a tentative D call TRBD1 (6 bases). V gave up 8 bases and J gave up 1 base, with 17 bases separating them. CDR1 is LNHDA and CDR2 is SQIVND in the germline V gene (reference sequence). This CDR3 has 15 amino acids. The CDR3 DNA reads TGTGCCAGTCTTCCGGCGGACAGCTCGAACACTGAAGCTTTCTTT. It specifies CASLPADSSNTEAFF. The complete variable domain, with remaining parts taken from reference TRBV19 and TRBJ1-1, reads DGGITQSPKYLFRKEGQNVTLSCEQNLNHDAMYWYRQDPGQGLRLIYYSQIVNDFQKGDIAEGYSVSREKKESFPLTVTSAQKNPTAFYLCASLPADSSNTEAFFGQGTRLTVV.